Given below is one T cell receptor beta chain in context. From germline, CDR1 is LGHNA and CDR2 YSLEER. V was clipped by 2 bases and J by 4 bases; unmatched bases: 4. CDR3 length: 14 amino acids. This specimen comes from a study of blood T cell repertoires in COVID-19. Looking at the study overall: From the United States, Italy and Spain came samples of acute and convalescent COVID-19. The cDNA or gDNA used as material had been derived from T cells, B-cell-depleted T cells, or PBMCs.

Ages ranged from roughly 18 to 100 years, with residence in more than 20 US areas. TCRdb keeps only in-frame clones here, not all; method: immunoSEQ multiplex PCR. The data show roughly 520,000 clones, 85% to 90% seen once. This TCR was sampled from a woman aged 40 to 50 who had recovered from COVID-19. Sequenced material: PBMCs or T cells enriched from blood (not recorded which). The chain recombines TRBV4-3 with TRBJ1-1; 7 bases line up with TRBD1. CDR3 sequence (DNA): TGCGCCAGCAGCCAATCCAGGGGGGTCACTGAAGCTTTCTTT. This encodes CASSQSRGVTEAFF.